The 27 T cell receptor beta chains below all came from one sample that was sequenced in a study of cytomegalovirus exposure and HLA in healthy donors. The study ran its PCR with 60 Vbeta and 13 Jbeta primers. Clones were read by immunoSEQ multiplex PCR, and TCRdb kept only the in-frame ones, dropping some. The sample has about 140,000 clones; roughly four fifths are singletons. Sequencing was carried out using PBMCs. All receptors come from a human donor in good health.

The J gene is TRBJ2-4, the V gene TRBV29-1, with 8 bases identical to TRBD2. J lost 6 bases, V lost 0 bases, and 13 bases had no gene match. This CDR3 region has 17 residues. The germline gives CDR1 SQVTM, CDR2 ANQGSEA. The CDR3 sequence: CSVEEGTRGAFGNIQYF. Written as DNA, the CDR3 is TGCAGCGTTGAAGAGGGGACTAGGGGAGCGTTTGGAAACATTCAGTACTTC.

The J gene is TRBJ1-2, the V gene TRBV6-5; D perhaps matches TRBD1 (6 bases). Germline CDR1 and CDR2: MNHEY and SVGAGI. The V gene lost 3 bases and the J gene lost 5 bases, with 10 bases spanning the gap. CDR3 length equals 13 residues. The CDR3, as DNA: TGTGCCAGCAGTTATATGGACAGTTATGGCTACACCTTC. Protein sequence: CASSYMDSYGYTF.

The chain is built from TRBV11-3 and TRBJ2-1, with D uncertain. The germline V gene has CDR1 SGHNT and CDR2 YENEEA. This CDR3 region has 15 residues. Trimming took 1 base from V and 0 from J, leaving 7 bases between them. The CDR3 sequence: CASSLGLSSYNEQFF. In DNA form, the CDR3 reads TGTGCCAGCAGCTTAGGTCTAAGCTCCTACAATGAGCAGTTCTTC.

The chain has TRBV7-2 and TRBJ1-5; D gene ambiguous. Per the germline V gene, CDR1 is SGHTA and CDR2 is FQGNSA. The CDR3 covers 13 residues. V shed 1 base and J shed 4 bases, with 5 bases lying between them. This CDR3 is CASSLGANQPQHF. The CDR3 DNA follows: TGTGCCAGCAGCTTAGGGGCTAATCAGCCCCAGCATTTT.

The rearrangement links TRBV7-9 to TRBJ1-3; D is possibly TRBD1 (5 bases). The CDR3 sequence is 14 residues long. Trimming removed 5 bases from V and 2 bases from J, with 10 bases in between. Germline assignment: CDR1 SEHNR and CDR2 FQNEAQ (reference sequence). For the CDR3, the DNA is TGTGCCAGCAGCCCCGGACACGCTGGAAACACCATATATTTT. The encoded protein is CASSPGHAGNTIYF.

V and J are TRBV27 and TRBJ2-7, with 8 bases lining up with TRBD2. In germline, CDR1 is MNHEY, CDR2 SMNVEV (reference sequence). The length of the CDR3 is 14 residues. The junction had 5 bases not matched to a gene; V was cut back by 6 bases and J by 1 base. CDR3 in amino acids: CASRSLAGSYEQYF. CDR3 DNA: TGTGCCAGCAGATCTTTAGCGGGATCCTACGAGCAGTACTTC.

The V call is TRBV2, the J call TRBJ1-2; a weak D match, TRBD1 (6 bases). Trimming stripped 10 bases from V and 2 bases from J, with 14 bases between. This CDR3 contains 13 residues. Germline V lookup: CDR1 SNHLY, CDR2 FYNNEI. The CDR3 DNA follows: TGTGCCACCAATACTCAGGGGAACTATGGCTACACCTTC. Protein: CATNTQGNYGYTF.

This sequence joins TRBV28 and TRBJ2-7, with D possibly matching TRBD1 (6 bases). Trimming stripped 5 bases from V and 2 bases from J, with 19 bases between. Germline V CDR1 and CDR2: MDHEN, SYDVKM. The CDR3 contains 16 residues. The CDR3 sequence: CASSITPGHSTYEQYF. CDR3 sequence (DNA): TGTGCCAGCAGTATAACTCCGGGACACTCGACCTACGAGCAGTACTTC.

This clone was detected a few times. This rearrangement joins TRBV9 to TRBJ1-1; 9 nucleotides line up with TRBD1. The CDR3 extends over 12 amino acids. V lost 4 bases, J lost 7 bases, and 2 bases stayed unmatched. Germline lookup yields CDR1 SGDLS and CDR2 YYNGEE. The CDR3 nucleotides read TGTGCCAGCAGCCCGGGACAGGGTGAAGCTTTCTTT. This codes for CASSPGQGEAFF.

As DNA, the CDR3 is TGTGCCACCCAACGGGGCAATGAGCAGTTCTTC. The encoded protein is CATQRGNEQFF. This chain links TRBV27 with TRBJ2-1; D may be TRBD2 (5 bases). Between the trimmed V and J ends, which lost 10 bases and 6 bases, there was a span of 10 bases. CDR1 is MNHEY, CDR2 SMNVEV, per germline (reference sequence). The CDR3 runs 11 residues.

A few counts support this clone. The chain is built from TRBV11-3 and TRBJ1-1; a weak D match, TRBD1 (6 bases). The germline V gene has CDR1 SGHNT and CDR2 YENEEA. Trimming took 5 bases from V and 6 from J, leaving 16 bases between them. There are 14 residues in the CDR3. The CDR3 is CASSAQGRLSEAFF. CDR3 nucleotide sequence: TGTGCCAGCAGCGCCCAGGGGCGTTTGTCTGAAGCTTTCTTT.

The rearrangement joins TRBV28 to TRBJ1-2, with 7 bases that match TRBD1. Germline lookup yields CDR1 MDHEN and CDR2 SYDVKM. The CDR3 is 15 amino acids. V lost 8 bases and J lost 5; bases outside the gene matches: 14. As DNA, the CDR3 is TGTGCCAGCTCACCTCCCCAGGGGGTTGGGTATGGCTACACCTTC. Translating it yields CASSPPQGVGYGYTF.

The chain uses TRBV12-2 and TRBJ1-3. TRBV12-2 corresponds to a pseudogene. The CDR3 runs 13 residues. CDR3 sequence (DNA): TGTGCAAGTCGCTTAGCTAGTCGCGTTGGCATATATTTT. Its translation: CASRLASRVGIYF.

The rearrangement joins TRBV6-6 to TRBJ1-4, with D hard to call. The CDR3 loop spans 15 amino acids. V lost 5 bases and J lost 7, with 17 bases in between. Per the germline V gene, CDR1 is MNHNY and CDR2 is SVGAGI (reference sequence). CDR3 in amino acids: CASSDGVGAGEKLFF. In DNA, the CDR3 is TGTGCCAGCAGTGATGGAGTTGGAGCTGGTGAAAAACTGTTTTTT.

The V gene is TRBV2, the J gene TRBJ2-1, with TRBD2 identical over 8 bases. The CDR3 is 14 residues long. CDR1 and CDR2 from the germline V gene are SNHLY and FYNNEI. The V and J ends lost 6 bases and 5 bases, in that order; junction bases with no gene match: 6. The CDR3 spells CASRPSGSHNEQFF. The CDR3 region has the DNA TGTGCCAGCAGGCCCAGCGGGAGCCACAATGAGCAGTTCTTC. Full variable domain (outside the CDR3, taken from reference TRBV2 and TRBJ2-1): EPEVTQTPSHQVTQMGQEVILRCVPISNHLYFYWYRQILGQKVEFLVSFYNNEISEKSEIFDDQFSVERPDGSNFTLKIRSTKLEDSAMYFCASRPSGSHNEQFFGPGTRLTVL.

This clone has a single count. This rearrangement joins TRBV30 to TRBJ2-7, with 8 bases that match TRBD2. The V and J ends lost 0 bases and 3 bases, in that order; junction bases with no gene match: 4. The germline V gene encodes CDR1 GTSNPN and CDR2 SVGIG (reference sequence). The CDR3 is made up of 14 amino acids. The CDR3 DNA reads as TGTGCCTGGAGTGTACGCGGGAGGCGCTACGAGCAGTACTTC. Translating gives CAWSVRGRRYEQYF.

CDR3 DNA sequence: TGCGCCAGCAGCCCGCAGGGACAGGGATCCTACGAGCAGTACTTC. The encoded protein is CASSPQGQGSYEQYF. The chain combines TRBV5-1 with TRBJ2-7; 9 bases line up with TRBD1. The CDR3 runs to 15 residues. CDR1 and CDR2 from the germline V gene are SGHRS and YFSETQ. Trimming at V came to 4 bases and at J to 1 base, leaving 6 bases not matched to a gene. Drawing the rest from reference TRBV5-1 and TRBJ2-7, the complete variable domain is KAGVTQTPRYLIKTRGQQVTLSCSPISGHRSVSWYQQTPGQGLQFLFEYFSETQRNKGNFPGRFSGRQFSNSRSEMNVSTLELGDSALYLCASSPQGQGSYEQYFGPGTRLTVT.

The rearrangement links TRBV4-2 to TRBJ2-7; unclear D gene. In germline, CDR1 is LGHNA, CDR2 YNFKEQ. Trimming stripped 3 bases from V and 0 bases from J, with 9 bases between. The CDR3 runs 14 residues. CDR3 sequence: CASSQGSLSYEQYF. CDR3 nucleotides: TGTGCCAGCAGCCAGGGTAGCCTCTCCTACGAGCAGTACTTC.

The CDR3 loop reads CASSPVPGELFF. Here the CDR3 DNA reads TGTGCCAGCAGCCCCGTTCCCGGGGAGCTGTTTTTT. The V gene is TRBV11-2, the J gene TRBJ2-2; no clear D. CDR1 and CDR2 from the germline V gene are SGHAT and FQNNGV. The V end lost 5 bases, the J end lost 6 bases, and 7 bases lay between the germline ends. This CDR3 spans 12 amino acids.

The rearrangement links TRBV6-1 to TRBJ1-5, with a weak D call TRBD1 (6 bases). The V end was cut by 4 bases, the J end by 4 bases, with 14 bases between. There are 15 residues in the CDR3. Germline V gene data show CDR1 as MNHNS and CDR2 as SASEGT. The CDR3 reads CASSATQGFNQPQHF. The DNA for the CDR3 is TGTGCCAGCAGTGCTACACAGGGTTTTAATCAGCCCCAGCATTTT.

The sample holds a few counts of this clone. CDR3 DNA: TGTGCCAGCAGCTCGAGAAGAAACACCATATATTTT. Protein sequence: CASSSRRNTIYF. J is TRBJ1-3 and V is TRBV14; D gene uncertain. This CDR3 has 12 amino acids. CDR1 and CDR2 (germline): SGHDN, FVKESK. V gave up 5 bases and J gave up 5 bases, with 7 bases separating them.

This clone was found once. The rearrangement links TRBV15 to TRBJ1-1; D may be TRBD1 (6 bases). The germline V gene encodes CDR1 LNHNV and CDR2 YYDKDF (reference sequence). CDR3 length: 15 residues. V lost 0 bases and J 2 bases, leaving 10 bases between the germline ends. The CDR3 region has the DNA TGTGCCACCAGCAGAGACAGGGGTGGAAACACTGAAGCTTTCTTT. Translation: CATSRDRGGNTEAFF. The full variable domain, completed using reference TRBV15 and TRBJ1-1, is DAMVIQNPRYQVTQFGKPVTLSCSQTLNHNVMYWYQQKSSQAPKLLFHYYDKDFNNEADTPDNFQSRRPNTSFCFLDIRSPGLGDTAMYLCATSRDRGGNTEAFFGQGTRLTVV.

The CDR3 spells CASSLPGQVNTGELFF. CDR3 in DNA: TGCGCCAGCAGCTTACCGGGACAGGTTAACACCGGGGAGCTGTTTTTT. The chain is built from TRBV5-1 and TRBJ2-2, with 8 positions matching TRBD1. After removal of 2 bases from V and 2 bases from J, the junction contained 5 bases not matched to a gene. This CDR3 has 16 residues. CDR1 SGHRS and CDR2 YFSETQ come from the germline V gene. Full variable domain (missing parts from reference TRBV5-1 and TRBJ2-2): KAGVTQTPRYLIKTRGQQVTLSCSPISGHRSVSWYQQTPGQGLQFLFEYFSETQRNKGNFPGRFSGRQFSNSRSEMNVSTLELGDSALYLCASSLPGQVNTGELFFGEGSRLTVL.

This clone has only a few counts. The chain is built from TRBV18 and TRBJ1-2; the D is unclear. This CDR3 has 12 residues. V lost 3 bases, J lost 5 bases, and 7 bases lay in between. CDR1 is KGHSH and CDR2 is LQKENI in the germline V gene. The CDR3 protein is CASSPEIYGYTF. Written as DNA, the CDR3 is TGTGCCAGCTCACCTGAGATTTATGGCTACACCTTC.

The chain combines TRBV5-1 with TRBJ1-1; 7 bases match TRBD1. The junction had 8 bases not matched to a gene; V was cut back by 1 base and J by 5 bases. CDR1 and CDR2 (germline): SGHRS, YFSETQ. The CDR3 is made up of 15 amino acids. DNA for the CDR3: TGCGCCAGCAGCTTGAATGTAGGGGGACAGACTGAAGCTTTCTTT. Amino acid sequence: CASSLNVGGQTEAFF. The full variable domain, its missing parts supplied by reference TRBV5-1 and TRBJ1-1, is KAGVTQTPRYLIKTRGQQVTLSCSPISGHRSVSWYQQTPGQGLQFLFEYFSETQRNKGNFPGRFSGRQFSNSRSEMNVSTLELGDSALYLCASSLNVGGQTEAFFGQGTRLTVV.

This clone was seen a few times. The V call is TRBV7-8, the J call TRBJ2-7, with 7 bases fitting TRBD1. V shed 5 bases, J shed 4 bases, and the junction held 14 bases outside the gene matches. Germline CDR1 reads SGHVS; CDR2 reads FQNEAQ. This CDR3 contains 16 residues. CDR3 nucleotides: TGTGCCAGCAGCAAGCCACAGCAGGGGGTTAGATACGAGCAGTACTTC. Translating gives CASSKPQQGVRYEQYF.

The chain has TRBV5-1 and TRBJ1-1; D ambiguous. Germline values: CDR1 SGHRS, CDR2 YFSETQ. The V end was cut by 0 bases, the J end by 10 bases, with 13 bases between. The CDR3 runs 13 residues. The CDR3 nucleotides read TGCGCCAGCAGCTTGGCCGGACTCCGGGGAGCTTTCTTT. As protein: CASSLAGLRGAFF.